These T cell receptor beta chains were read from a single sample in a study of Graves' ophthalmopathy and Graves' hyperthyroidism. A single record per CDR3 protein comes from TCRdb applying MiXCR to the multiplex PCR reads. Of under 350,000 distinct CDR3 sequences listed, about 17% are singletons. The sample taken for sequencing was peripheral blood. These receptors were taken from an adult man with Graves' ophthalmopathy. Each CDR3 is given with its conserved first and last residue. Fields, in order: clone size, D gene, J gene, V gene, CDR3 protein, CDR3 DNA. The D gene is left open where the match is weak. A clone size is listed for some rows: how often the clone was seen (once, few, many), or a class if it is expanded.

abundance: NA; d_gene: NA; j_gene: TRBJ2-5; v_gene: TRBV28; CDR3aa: CASSPDRTQYF; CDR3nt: TGTGCCAGCAGCCCGGATAGGACCCAGTACTTC
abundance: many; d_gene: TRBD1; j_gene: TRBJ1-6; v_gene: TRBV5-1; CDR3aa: CASSPTRTGGDSPLHF; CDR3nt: TGCGCCAGCAGCCCGACTAGGACAGGGGGAGATTCACCCCTCCACTTT
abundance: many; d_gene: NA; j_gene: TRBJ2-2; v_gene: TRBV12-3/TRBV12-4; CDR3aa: CASSVDGRRTGELFF; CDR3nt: TGTGCCAGCAGTGTAGACGGCAGGCGGACCGGGGAGCTGTTTTTT
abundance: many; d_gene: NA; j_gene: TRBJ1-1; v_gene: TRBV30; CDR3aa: CAWSEGWDTEAFF; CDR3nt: TGTGCCTGGAGTGAGGGGTGGGACACTGAAGCTTTCTTT
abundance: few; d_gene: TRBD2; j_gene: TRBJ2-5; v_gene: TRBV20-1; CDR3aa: CSVPSGRASETQYF; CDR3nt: TGCAGTGTTCCTAGCGGGAGGGCCAGCGAGACCCAGTACTTC
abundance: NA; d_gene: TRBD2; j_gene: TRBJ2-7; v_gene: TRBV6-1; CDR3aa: CASAQSGAYEQYF; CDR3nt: TGTGCCAGCGCTCAAAGCGGGGCCTACGAGCAGTACTTC
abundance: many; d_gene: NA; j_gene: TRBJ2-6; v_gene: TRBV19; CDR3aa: CASSMRQGAGANVLTF; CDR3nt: TGTGCCAGTAGTATGCGGCAAGGGGCTGGGGCCAACGTCCTGACTTTC
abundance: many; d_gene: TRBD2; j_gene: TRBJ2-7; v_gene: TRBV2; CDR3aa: CASRVGGGSYEQYF; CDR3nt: TGTGCCAGCAGAGTCGGGGGGGGGAGCTACGAGCAGTACTTC
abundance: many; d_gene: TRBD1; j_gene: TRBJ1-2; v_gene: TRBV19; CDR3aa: CASSPQGAGGYGYTF; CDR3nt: TGTGCCAGTAGTCCCCAGGGGGCAGGGGGCTATGGCTACACCTTC
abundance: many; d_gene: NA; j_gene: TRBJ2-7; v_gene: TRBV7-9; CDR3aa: CASSFVFAGVHEQYF; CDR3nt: TGTGCCAGCAGCTTCGTGTTTGCAGGGGTCCACGAGCAGTACTTC
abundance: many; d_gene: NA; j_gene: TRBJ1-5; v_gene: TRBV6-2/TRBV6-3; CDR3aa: CASSYSGVINQPQHF; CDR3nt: TGTGCCAGCAGTTACTCGGGGGTTATCAATCAGCCCCAGCATTTT
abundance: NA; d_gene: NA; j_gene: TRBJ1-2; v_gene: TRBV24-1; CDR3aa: CATSDWSVGGYTF; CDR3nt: TGTGCCACCAGTGATTGGTCAGTAGGAGGCTACACCTTC
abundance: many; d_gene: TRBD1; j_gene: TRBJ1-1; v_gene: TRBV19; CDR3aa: CASKQGTNTEAFF; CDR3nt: TGTGCCAGTAAACAGGGGACGAACACTGAAGCTTTCTTT
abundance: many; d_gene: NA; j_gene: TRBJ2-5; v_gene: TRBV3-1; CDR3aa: CASSKEETQYF; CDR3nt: TGTGCCAGCAGCAAGGAGGAGACCCAGTACTTC
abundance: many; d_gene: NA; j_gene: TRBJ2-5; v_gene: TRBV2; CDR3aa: CASSLDLKETQYF; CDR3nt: TGTGCCAGCAGTCTGGATCTAAAAGAGACCCAGTACTTC
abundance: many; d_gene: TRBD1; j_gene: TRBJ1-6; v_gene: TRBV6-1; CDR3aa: CASIPPQGADSPLHF; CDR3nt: TGTGCCAGCATCCCACCACAGGGGGCGGATTCACCCCTCCACTTT
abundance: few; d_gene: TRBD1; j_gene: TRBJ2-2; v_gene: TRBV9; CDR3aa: CASSRDRVPGELFF; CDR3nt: TGTGCCAGCAGCCGGGACAGGGTTCCCGGGGAGCTGTTTTTT